Listed below are T cell receptor beta chains from one sample, sequenced in a study of T-cell reconstitution after alpha-beta-depleted transplantation in children. TCRdb re-derived calls from the PCR reads in MiXCR, one entry per CDR3 protein. The sample yields roughly 100,000 distinct CDR3 sequences, roughly 8% seen once. The sample was PBMCs from the stem cell graft donor, taken from the stem cell graft. Receptors were obtained from a human donor who donated a stem cell graft to a child with congenital amegakaryocytic thrombocytopenia. Each CDR3 is given with its conserved first and last residue. A D gene is named only where the DNA matches it firmly. Where a row states a size, it is once, few, many or the class of an expanded clone; other rows omit it.

clone size	V gene	D gene	J gene	CDR3 DNA	CDR3 protein
many	TRBV5-1	TRBD1	TRBJ2-2	TGCGCCAGCAGCCCAGGGACAGGGGCCGGGGAGCTGTTTTTT	CASSPGTGAGELFF
many	TRBV20-1	-	TRBJ2-3	TGCAGTTTAGACCGGGGGACCCAACCCGGCACAGATACGCAGTATTTT	CSLDRGTQPGTDTQYF
few	TRBV12-3/TRBV12-4	-	TRBJ2-2	TGTGCCAGCAGTCTACTAGACGGAAAGAACACCGGGGAGCTGTTTTTT	CASSLLDGKNTGELFF
many	TRBV5-4	TRBD1	TRBJ1-4	TGTGCCAGCAGCTCGGGACAGGGTTATGAAAAACTGTTTTTT	CASSSGQGYEKLFF
-	TRBV4-1	-	TRBJ2-2	TGCGCCAGCAGCCTAAACCAGGAGGGGTGGACCGGGGAGCTGTTTTTT	CASSLNQEGWTGELFF
many	TRBV4-2	-	TRBJ1-3	TGTGCCAGCAGCCAAAGGTCAGGGGCAAGCTCTGGAAACACCATATATTTT	CASSQRSGASSGNTIYF
many	TRBV20-1	-	TRBJ2-7	TGCAGTGCTAGAGATCTCTCTAGCGCCTACGAGCAGTACTTC	CSARDLSSAYEQYF
many	TRBV27	TRBD2	TRBJ2-1	TGTGCCAGCACCCTCAGGGCACTAGCGTCCTACAATGAGCAGTTCTTC	CASTLRALASYNEQFF
many	TRBV20-1	-	TRBJ1-2	TGCAGTGCTAGGCCCTGGACAGAGATAAATAACTATGGCTACACCTTC	CSARPWTEINNYGYTF
many	TRBV20-1	TRBD2	TRBJ2-1	TGCAGTGTTAGCCTAGCGGGAGATGGTGAGCAGTTCTTC	CSVSLAGDGEQFF
many	TRBV27	TRBD2	TRBJ2-3	TGTGCCAGCATGAAAACTAGCGGGGGTCAAAGAAGTACGCAGTATTTT	CASMKTSGGQRSTQYF
many	TRBV4-1	-	TRBJ2-6	TGCGCCAGCAGCCGAACAGGGTCTGGGGCCAACGTCCTGACTTTC	CASSRTGSGANVLTF
-	TRBV9	-	TRBJ1-3	TGTGCCAGCAGCGTTGAGATCTCTGGAAACACCATATATTTT	CASSVEISGNTIYF
many	TRBV28	TRBD1	TRBJ2-7	TGTGCCAGCAGCCCGCTGACAGGGTCTGATGTCAACGAGCAGTACTTC	CASSPLTGSDVNEQYF
many	TRBV20-1	TRBD2	TRBJ2-7	TGCAGTGCTAGTAGAGCGGGAGGGACTTACGAGCAGTACTTC	CSASRAGGTYEQYF
many	TRBV9	TRBD2	TRBJ2-7	TGTGCCAGCAGCGGGGAACGAGCGGGGGGACTGAGGGACTACGAGCAGTACTTC	CASSGERAGGLRDYEQYF
many	TRBV6-5	-	TRBJ1-5	TGTGCCAGCAGTTACTCGTGGCAAAACAATCAGCCCCAGCATTTT	CASSYSWQNNQPQHF
many	TRBV20-1	-	TRBJ2-1	TGCAGTGCGGGGGGGCCCCTGAGCTCCTACAATGAGCAGTTCTTC	CSAGGPLSSYNEQFF
many	TRBV7-9	-	TRBJ2-1	TGTGCCAGCAGTCGGATCCTGGATTCCTACAATGAGCAGTTCTTC	CASSRILDSYNEQFF
many	TRBV4-1	-	TRBJ1-5	TGCGCCAGCAGCCTGGGACTTCGGAGCAATCAGCCCCAGCATTTT	CASSLGLRSNQPQHF
-	TRBV5-1	TRBD2	TRBJ2-7	TGCGCCAGCAGCGTCCTAGCGGGAGACTACGAGCAGTACTTC	CASSVLAGDYEQYF
many	TRBV20-1	TRBD1	TRBJ1-6	TGCGTCGGGACAGGGGGAAAAAGGTCCTATAATTCACCCCTCCACTTT	CVGTGGKRSYNSPLHF
many	TRBV18	TRBD2	TRBJ2-7	TGTGCCAGCTCGCCAACCCAACTAGCGGGAGTCTCCGAGCAGTACTTC	CASSPTQLAGVSEQYF
-	TRBV5-1	-	TRBJ2-7	TGCGCCAGCAGCCCCCTAGGGACCGTCGACCAGCAGAACTTC	CASSPLGTVDQQNF
many	TRBV5-1	TRBD1	TRBJ1-4	TGCGCCAGCAGCAGGACCCCGGTGGGACAGGATAATGAAAAACTGTTTTTT	CASSRTPVGQDNEKLFF
many	TRBV6-5	TRBD1	TRBJ2-7	TGTGCCAGTACTCCTCCGGGACAGGGATACGAGCAGTACTTC	CASTPPGQGYEQYF
many	TRBV5-1	TRBD2	TRBJ2-1	TGCGCCAGCACCTCAAGCGGGGCCTACAATGAGCAGTTCTTC	CASTSSGAYNEQFF
many	TRBV12-3/TRBV12-4	-	TRBJ1-3	TGTGCCAGCAGCCGAGGGGCTGGGGGAAACACCATATATTTT	CASSRGAGGNTIYF
many	TRBV9	-	TRBJ2-2	TGTGCCAGCAGCGCTTGGGGGACCGGGGAGCTGTTTTTT	CASSAWGTGELFF
few	TRBV28	TRBD1	TRBJ2-7	TGTGCCAGCAGGGGGGACAGCGATAAGGATTTCTCCTACGAGCAGTACTTC	CASRGDSDKDFSYEQYF
many	TRBV13	TRBD1	TRBJ1-3	TGTGCCAGCAGCTTGGACAGGGGCGGTAACACCATATATTTT	CASSLDRGGNTIYF
few	TRBV12-3/TRBV12-4	-	TRBJ2-1	TGTGCCAGCAGTCGTATGCAGGGTGGCAATGAGCAGTTCTTC	CASSRMQGGNEQFF
many	TRBV20-1	-	TRBJ2-1	TGCAGTGCTAGGGCTCTTTCCCACAATGAGCAGTTCTTC	CSARALSHNEQFF
many	TRBV29-1	-	TRBJ1-4	TGCAGCGTTGAGGCAGTTTCGAGTGAAAAACTGTTTTTT	CSVEAVSSEKLFF
many	TRBV5-1	-	TRBJ2-3	TGCGCCAGCAGCTTGGATCCGGGGGCCACAGATACGCAGTATTTT	CASSLDPGATDTQYF
-	TRBV7-2	-	TRBJ2-3	TGTGCCAGCACCCCCGCTAAGGGGGGTACGCAGTATTTT	CASTPAKGGTQYF
many	TRBV6-5	-	TRBJ1-2	TGTGCCAGCAGTCCAGGGGTTGGCTACACCTTC	CASSPGVGYTF
-	TRBV6-1	TRBD1	TRBJ1-3	TGTGCCAGCATACTAGGACAGGCGCAATCTGGAAACACCATATATTTT	CASILGQAQSGNTIYF
few	TRBV5-1	-	TRBJ1-5	TGCGCCAGCAGCGGGGGGCCAAATCAGCCCCAGCATTTT	CASSGGPNQPQHF
-	TRBV7-1	TRBD2	TRBJ2-5	TGTGCCAGCAGCACCACGCTGCTCTATTTAGCGGGCCCCAACCAAGAGACCCAGTACTTC	CASSTTLLYLAGPNQETQYF
many	TRBV9	-	TRBJ2-3	TGTGCCAGCAGCCCTAGCCGGGAGAGGTCAGATACGCAGTATTTT	CASSPSRERSDTQYF
many	TRBV5-8	-	TRBJ2-2	TGTGCCAGCAGCTTGGTCGCCACCGGGGAGCTGTTTTTT	CASSLVATGELFF
-	TRBV14	-	TRBJ2-1	TGTGCCAGCAGCCAAGATACGGTAAATGAGCAGTTCTTC	CASSQDTVNEQFF
many	TRBV20-1	-	TRBJ1-5	TGCAGTGCTAGAAGTGGGACGGGTAATCAGCCCCAGCATTTT	CSARSGTGNQPQHF
few	TRBV3-1	TRBD2	TRBJ2-1	TGTACCAGCAGCCCAAGGACTGACGGGACTAGAAGCCCCAATGAGCAGTTCTTC	CTSSPRTDGTRSPNEQFF
many	TRBV20-1	-	TRBJ1-5	TGCAGTGCTAGAGTAGGGACTTGGTTTAGCAATCAGCCCCAGCATTTT	CSARVGTWFSNQPQHF
many	TRBV12-3/TRBV12-4	-	TRBJ2-1	TGTGCCAGCAGTTTATTGGTGTCAGGGGTTTACAATGAGCAGTTCTTC	CASSLLVSGVYNEQFF
many	TRBV7-2	TRBD1	TRBJ2-5	TGTGCCAGCAGCTTAAGTGCTGTACGAGGGGGCCGGGAGACCCAGTACTTC	CASSLSAVRGGRETQYF
many	TRBV12-3/TRBV12-4	TRBD1	TRBJ1-2	TGTGCCAGCAGTTTTGGGACAGGGGTCTATGGCTACACCTTC	CASSFGTGVYGYTF
many	TRBV7-9	-	TRBJ2-6	TGTGCCAGCACCACGTTCGGTGGGAACTCTGGGGCCAACGTCCTGACTTTC	CASTTFGGNSGANVLTF
many	TRBV5-1	TRBD1	TRBJ2-2	TGCGCCAGCAGCTTGGGCCCTCCGGGACAGGTGAACACCGGGGAGCTGTTTTTT	CASSLGPPGQVNTGELFF
many	TRBV12-3/TRBV12-4	-	TRBJ1-2	TGTGCCAGCACTAAGGACAGAGGGTTCTATGGCTACACCTTC	CASTKDRGFYGYTF
many	TRBV5-1	TRBD1	TRBJ1-3	TGCGCCAGCAGTCAAGAGGGACAGGGGAATGGAAACACCATATATTTT	CASSQEGQGNGNTIYF
many	TRBV20-1	-	TRBJ2-1	TGCAGTGCTATGGGGGATCAGATCCGTGAGCAGTTCTTC	CSAMGDQIREQFF